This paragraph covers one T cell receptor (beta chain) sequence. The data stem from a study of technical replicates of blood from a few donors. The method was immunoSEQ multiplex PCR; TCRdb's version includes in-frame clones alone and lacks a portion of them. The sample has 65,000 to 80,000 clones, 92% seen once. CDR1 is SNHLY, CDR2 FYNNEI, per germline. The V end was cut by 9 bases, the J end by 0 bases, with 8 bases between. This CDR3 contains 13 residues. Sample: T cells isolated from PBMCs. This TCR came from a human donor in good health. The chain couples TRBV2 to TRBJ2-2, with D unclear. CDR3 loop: CASSPANTGELFF. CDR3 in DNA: TGTGCCAGTAGTCCCGCGAACACCGGGGAGCTGTTTTTT.